These T cell receptor beta chains were read from a single sample in a study of cytomegalovirus exposure and HLA in healthy donors. This table comes from immunoSEQ multiplex PCR, and its TCRdb copy is limited to in-frame clones, with some not included. The table lists approximately 77,000 clones, around two thirds of them singletons. Specimen: PBMCs. These receptors were obtained from a man aged 55 to 69 in good health and CMV-seropositive. The CDR3 runs from the conserved cysteine through the conserved F or W. The D gene is left open where the match is weak. Size values are once, few and many counts, or a class for expanded clones, and some rows have none.

j_call	d_call	clone_size	v_call	cdr3_aa	cdr3_nt
TRBJ2-7	TRBD1	-	TRBV12-5	CASGWTGDAQYF	TGTGCTAGTGGTTGGACAGGGGATGCGCAGTACTTC
TRBJ2-5	-	-	TRBV5-4	CASSPGLTEEKPQYF	TGTGCCAGCAGCCCCGGACTAACAGAAGAGAAACCCCAGTACTTC
TRBJ2-2	TRBD2	-	TRBV7-9	CASSPLAGRNTGELFF	TGTGCCAGCAGCCCTCTAGCGGGCAGAAACACCGGGGAGCTGTTTTTT
TRBJ2-7	TRBD2	-	TRBV5-1	CASSSVPGLATYEQYF	TGCGCCAGCAGCTCGGTGCCGGGACTAGCGACCTACGAGCAGTACTTC
TRBJ2-7	-	-	TRBV10-1	CASSEEGAYEQYF	TGCGCCAGCAGTGAGGAGGGGGCCTACGAGCAGTACTTC
TRBJ2-7	-	-	TRBV4-3	CASSQERGEGYEQYF	TGCGCCAGCAGCCAAGAAAGGGGCGAAGGCTACGAGCAGTACTTC
TRBJ2-4	-	-	TRBV30	CAWTDRVAKNIQYF	TGTGCCTGGACGGACAGAGTAGCCAAAAACATTCAGTACTTC
TRBJ1-4	TRBD1	-	TRBV9	CASSVEGQTNEKLFF	TGTGCCAGCAGCGTAGAGGGACAGACTAATGAAAAACTGTTTTTT
TRBJ2-5	-	-	TRBV10-3	CAISVRETQYF	TGTGCCATCAGTGTTCGGGAGACCCAGTACTTC
TRBJ1-4	-	-	TRBV19	CASSTRSGRANEKLFF	TGTGCCAGTAGTACTCGCAGCGGCAGAGCTAATGAAAAACTGTTTTTT
TRBJ2-5	-	few	TRBV4-2	CASSQDHGTGTQYF	TGTGCCAGCAGCCAAGATCACGGTACCGGGACCCAGTACTTC
TRBJ2-1	-	few	TRBV7-6	CASSLRPPAASREHEQFF	TGTGCCAGCAGCTTACGACCTCCCGCGGCTAGCCGAGAGCATGAGCAGTTCTTC
TRBJ1-1	-	-	TRBV5-1	CASSLVGRSEGAFF	TGCGCCAGCAGCTTGGTTGGCAGGTCGGAGGGAGCTTTCTTT
TRBJ2-1	TRBD2	-	TRBV30	CAWSWTSGSGNEQFF	TGTGCCTGGAGTTGGACTAGCGGGAGTGGTAATGAGCAGTTCTTC
TRBJ2-7	-	once	TRBV4-2	CASSQDVQSSYEQYF	TGTGCCAGCAGCCAAGATGTACAAAGCTCCTACGAGCAGTACTTC
TRBJ2-7	-	-	TRBV10-1	CASSGVAVPYEQYF	TGCGCCAGCAGTGGGGTAGCGGTACCCTACGAGCAGTACTTC
TRBJ2-4	-	-	TRBV6-5	CASSYGGLKNIQYF	TGTGCCAGCAGTTACGGCGGACTCAAAAACATTCAGTACTTC
TRBJ1-2	-	-	TRBV5-1	CASSLSLGDYGYTF	TGCGCCAGCAGCTTAAGTTTAGGGGACTATGGCTACACCTTC
TRBJ2-2	TRBD1	-	TRBV5-1	CASSSDRGDTGELFF	TGCGCCAGCAGCTCCGACAGGGGGGACACCGGGGAGCTGTTTTTT
TRBJ2-5	-	once	TRBV6-5	CASSFLPGTQYF	TGTGCCAGCAGTTTTTTACCAGGGACCCAGTACTTC
TRBJ2-5	-	-	TRBV11-3	CASSVQGYQETQYF	TGTGCCAGCAGCGTACAGGGATACCAAGAGACCCAGTACTTC
TRBJ2-6	-	-	TRBV7-6	CASSLGLFSGANVLTF	TGTGCCAGCAGCTTAGGGCTGTTTTCTGGGGCCAACGTCCTGACTTTC
TRBJ1-3	-	-	TRBV27	CASRGVGNTIYF	TGTGCCAGCAGAGGGGTCGGAAACACCATATATTTT
TRBJ2-3	-	-	TRBV6-5	CASSYGGQIRDTQYF	TGTGCCAGCAGCTACGGCGGACAGATTAGGGATACGCAGTATTTT